Listed below are T cell receptor beta chains from one sample, sequenced in a study of TIL therapy for anti-PD-1-resistant metastatic lung cancer. Profiling relied on immunoSEQ multiplex PCR, and the TCRdb table lists in-frame clones only, not all of them. The sample carries about 59,000 clones, about 81% recorded once. This specimen was blood, taken at baseline. Receptors were obtained from a person between 25 and 80 years old with non-small cell lung cancer. CDR3s include the opening cysteine and the closing phenylalanine or tryptophan. The D gene is left open where the match is weak. Expanded clones get a size class; other rows say once, few or many, or leave the size out.

clone_size	d_call	v_call	j_call	cdr3_aa	cdr3_nt
few	.	TRBV30	TRBJ1-2	CAWSVYGGYTF	TGTGCCTGGAGTGTATACGGGGGCTACACCTTC
.	.	TRBV9	TRBJ1-1	CASSTQGNTEAFF	TGTGCCAGCAGCACACAGGGAAACACTGAAGCTTTCTTT
.	.	TRBV29-1	TRBJ2-3	CSVEDYRGPQYF	TGCAGCGTTGAAGATTATAGGGGTCCGCAGTATTTT
.	TRBD2	TRBV5-1	TRBJ2-3	CASSPRGLAGATDTQYF	TGCGCCAGCAGCCCGCGAGGACTAGCGGGGGCCACAGATACGCAGTATTTT
once	.	TRBV6-5	TRBJ1-6	CASSYSSGTNSPLHF	TGTGCCAGCAGTTACTCCAGCGGCACTAATTCACCCCTCCACTTT
.	.	TRBV28	TRBJ1-2	CASSSTGQFGYTF	TGTGCCAGCAGTTCAACCGGACAGTTCGGCTACACCTTC
.	TRBD1	TRBV18	TRBJ2-1	CASSPLEGQGWRNEQFF	TGTGCCAGCTCACCACTTGAGGGACAGGGTTGGAGAAATGAGCAGTTCTTC
few	TRBD1	TRBV29-1	TRBJ1-2	CSVEDWTGVYGYTF	TGCAGCGTTGAAGACTGGACAGGGGTCTATGGCTACACCTTC
.	.	TRBV25-1	TRBJ2-7	CASTARGAVYEQYF	TGTGCCAGCACGGCTCGAGGGGCTGTTTACGAGCAGTACTTC
.	TRBD2	TRBV6-2/TRBV6-3	TRBJ2-1	CASSYMASGGFRSYNEQFF	TGTGCCAGCAGTTACATGGCTAGCGGGGGCTTCAGATCCTACAATGAGCAGTTCTTC
.	TRBD2	TRBV5-1	TRBJ2-5	CASRTGGRETQYF	TGCGCCAGCAGGACGGGGGGGCGCGAGACCCAGTACTTC
once	TRBD1	TRBV4-1	TRBJ1-2	CASSQTGTGRDGYTF	TGCGCCAGCAGCCAAACCGGGACAGGGCGTGACGGCTACACCTTC
.	TRBD2	TRBV6-2/TRBV6-3	TRBJ2-5	CASSRHRSGGVGETQYF	TGTGCCAGCAGTAGGCACCGTAGCGGGGGGGTAGGCGAGACCCAGTACTTC
.	.	TRBV5-6	TRBJ2-7	CASSFRGPYEQYF	TGTGCCAGCAGCTTTCGGGGGCCCTACGAGCAGTACTTC